This paragraph reports one T cell receptor (beta chain). The antigen is unknown. Other DNA sequences in the same sample also yield this CDR3. Trimming removed 3 bases from V and 3 bases from J, with 6 bases in between. The CDR3 runs to 12 residues. The data belong to a study of T cell responses to AZD1222 COVID-19 vaccine. Study-wide results and limits: With two AZD1222 doses given, Spike-specific TCR breadth and depth both rose. Spike regions recognized by vaccine-associated CD4 TCRs spanned the protein, led by 160-218 and 743-854. The donors showed a predominance of white British ancestry and of females, with possible underestimation of clonal diversity.

Generated by immunoSEQ multiplex PCR, the TCRdb table keeps only in-frame clones and is missing some. Of 80,000 to 100,000 clones in the sample, about 90% were seen once. This TCR derives from an adult who received the AZD1222 COVID-19 vaccine. V and J are TRBV12-3 or TRBV12-4 and TRBJ2-7; D call uncertain. The specimen was peripheral blood, collected 28 days after the second AZD1222 dose. Written as DNA, the CDR3 is TGTGCCAGCAGTTTGGACCTCTACGAGCAGTACTTC. It specifies CASSLDLYEQYF.